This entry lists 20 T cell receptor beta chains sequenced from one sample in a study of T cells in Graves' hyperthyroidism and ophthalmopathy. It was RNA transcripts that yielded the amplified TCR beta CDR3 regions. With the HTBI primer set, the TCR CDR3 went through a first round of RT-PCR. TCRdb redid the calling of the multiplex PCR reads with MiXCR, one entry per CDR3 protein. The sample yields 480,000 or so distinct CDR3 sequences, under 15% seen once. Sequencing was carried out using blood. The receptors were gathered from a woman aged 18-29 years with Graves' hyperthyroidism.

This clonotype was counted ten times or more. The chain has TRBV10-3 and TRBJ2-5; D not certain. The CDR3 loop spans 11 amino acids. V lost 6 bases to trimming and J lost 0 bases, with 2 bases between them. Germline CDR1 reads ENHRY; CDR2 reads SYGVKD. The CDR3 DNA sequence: TGTGCCATCAGGGACCAAGAGACCCAGTACTTC. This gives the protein CAIRDQETQYF.

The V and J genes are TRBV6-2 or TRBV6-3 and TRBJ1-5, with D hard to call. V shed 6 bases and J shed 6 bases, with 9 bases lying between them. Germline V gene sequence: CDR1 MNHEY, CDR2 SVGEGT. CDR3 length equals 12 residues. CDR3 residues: CASSYTSQPQHF. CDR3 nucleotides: TGTGCCAGCAGCTATACGAGTCAGCCCCAGCATTTT.

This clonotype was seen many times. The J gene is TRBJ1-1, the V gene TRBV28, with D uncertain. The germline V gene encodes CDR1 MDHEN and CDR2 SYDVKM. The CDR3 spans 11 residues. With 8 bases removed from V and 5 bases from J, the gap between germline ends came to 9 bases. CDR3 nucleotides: TGTGCCAGCTACGGGGATACTGAAGCTTTCTTT. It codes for CASYGDTEAFF.

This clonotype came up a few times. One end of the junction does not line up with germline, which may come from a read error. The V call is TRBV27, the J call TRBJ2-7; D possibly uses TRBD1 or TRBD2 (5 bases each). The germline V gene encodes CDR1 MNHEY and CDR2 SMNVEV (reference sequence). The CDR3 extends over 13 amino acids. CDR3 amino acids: CASSHGASCEQYF. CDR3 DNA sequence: TGTGCCAGCAGTCACGGGGCCTCCTGCGAGCAGTACTTC.

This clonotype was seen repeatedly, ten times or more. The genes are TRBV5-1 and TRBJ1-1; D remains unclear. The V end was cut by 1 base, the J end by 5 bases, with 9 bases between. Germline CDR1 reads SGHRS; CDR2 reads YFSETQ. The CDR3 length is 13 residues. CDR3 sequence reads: CASSLRVLTEAFF. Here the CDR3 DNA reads TGCGCCAGCAGCTTGAGGGTTTTAACTGAAGCTTTCTTT.

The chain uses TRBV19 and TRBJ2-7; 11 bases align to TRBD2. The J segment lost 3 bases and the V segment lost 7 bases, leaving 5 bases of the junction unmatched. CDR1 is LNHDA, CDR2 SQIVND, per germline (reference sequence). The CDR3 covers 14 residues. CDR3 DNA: TGTGCCAGTAAGGCGGGACTAGCGGACTACGAGCAGTACGTC. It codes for CASKAGLADYEQYV.

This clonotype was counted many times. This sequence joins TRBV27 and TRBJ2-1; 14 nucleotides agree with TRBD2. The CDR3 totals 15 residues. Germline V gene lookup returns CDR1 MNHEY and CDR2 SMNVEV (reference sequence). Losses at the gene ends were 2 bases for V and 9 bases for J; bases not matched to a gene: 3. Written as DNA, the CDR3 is TGTGCCAGCAGTTTAGCAGGACTAGCGGGAGGTGAGCAGTTCTTC. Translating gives CASSLAGLAGGEQFF.

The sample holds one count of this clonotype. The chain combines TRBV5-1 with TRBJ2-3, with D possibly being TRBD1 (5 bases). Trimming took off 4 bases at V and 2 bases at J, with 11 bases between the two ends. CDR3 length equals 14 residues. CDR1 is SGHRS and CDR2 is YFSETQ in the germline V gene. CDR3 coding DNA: TGCGCCAGCAGCCCGGACACCCACACAGATACGCAGTATTTT. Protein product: CASSPDTHTDTQYF. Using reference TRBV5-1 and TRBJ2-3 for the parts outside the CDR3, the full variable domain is KAGVTQTPRYLIKTRGQQVTLSCSPISGHRSVSWYQQTPGQGLQFLFEYFSETQRNKGNFPGRFSGRQFSNSRSEMNVSTLELGDSALYLCASSPDTHTDTQYFGPGTRLTVL.

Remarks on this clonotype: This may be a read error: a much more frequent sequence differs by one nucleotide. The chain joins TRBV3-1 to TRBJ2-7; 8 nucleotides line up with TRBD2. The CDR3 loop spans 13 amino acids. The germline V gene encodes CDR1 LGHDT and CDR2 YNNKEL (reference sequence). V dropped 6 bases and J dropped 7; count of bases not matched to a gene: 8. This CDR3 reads CASRSGSEGEQYF. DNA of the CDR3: TGTGCCAGCAGGAGCGGGAGTGAAGGTGAGCAGTACTTC.

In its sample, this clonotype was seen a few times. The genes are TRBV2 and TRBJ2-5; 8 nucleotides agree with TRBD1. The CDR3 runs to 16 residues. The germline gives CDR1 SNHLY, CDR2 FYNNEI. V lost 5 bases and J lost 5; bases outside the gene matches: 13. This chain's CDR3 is CASSSAGTYRGETQYF. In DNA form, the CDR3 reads TGTGCCAGCAGTTCGGCAGGGACGTACAGGGGGGAGACCCAGTACTTC.

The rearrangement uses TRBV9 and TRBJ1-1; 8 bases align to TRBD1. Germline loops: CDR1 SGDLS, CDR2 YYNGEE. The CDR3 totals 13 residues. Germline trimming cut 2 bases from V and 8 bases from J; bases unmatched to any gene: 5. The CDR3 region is CASSVQGAGEAFF. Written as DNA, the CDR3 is TGTGCCAGCAGCGTCCAGGGGGCAGGGGAAGCTTTCTTT.

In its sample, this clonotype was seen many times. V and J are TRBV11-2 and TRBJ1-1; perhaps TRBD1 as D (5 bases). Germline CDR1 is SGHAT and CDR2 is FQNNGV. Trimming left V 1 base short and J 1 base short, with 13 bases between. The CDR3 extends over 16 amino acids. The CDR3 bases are TGTGCCAGCAGCTTAGGGGTAGGAGGGGAGAACACTGAAGCTTTCTTT. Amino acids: CASSLGVGGENTEAFF.

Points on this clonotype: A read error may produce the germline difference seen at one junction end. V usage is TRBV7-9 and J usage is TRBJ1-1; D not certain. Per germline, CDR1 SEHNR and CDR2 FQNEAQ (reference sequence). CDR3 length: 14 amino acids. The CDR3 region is CASSLGTANTGAFF. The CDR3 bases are TGTGCCAGCAGCTTAGGTACAGCGAACACTGGAGCTTTCTTT.

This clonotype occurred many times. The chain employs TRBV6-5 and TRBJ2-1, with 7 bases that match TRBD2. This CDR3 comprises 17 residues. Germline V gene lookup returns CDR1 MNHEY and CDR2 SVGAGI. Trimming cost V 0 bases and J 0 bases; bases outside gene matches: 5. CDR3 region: CASSYSMASGSYNEQFF. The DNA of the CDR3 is TGTGCCAGCAGTTACTCGATGGCTAGCGGCTCCTACAATGAGCAGTTCTTC.

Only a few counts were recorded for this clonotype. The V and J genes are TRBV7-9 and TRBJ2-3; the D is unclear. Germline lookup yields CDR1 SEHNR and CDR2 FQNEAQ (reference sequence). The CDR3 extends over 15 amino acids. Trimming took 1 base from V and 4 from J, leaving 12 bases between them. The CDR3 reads CASSLDTGRADTQYF. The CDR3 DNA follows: TGTGCCAGCAGCTTAGATACCGGAAGAGCAGATACGCAGTATTTT. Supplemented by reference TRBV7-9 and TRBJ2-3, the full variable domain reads DTGVSQNPRHKITKRGQNVTFRCDPISEHNRLYWYRQTLGQGPEFLTYFQNEAQLEKSRLLSDRFSAERPKGSFSTLEIQRTEQGDSAMYLCASSLDTGRADTQYFGPGTRLTVL.

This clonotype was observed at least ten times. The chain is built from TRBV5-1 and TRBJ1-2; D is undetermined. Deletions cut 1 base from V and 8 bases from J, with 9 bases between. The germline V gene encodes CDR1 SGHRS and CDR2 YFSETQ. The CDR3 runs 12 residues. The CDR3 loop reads CASSLTDNGYTF. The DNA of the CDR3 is TGCGCCAGCAGCTTGACCGATAACGGCTACACCTTC.

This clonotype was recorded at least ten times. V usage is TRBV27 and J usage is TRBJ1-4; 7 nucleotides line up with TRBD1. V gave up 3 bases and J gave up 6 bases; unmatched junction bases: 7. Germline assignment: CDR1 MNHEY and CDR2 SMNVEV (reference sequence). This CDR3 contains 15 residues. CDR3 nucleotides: TGTGCCAGCAGTTTGATGGCAGGGGGTGATGAAAAACTGTTTTTT. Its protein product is CASSLMAGGDEKLFF.

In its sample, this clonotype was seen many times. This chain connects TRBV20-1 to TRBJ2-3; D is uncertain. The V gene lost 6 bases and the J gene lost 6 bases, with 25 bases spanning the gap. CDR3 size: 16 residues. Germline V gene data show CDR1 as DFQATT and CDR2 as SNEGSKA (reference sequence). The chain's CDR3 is CSAPRGNGVFGDTQYF. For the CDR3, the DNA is TGCAGTGCCCCTCGCGGCAATGGGGTGTTCGGTGATACGCAGTATTTT.

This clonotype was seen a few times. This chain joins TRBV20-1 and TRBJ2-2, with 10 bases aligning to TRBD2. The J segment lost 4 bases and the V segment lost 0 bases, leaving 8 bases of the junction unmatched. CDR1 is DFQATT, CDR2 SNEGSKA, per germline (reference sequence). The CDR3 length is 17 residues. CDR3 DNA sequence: TGCAGTGCTAGAGATGGGCTAGCGGGAGCGAGCACCGGGGAGCTGTTTTTT. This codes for CSARDGLAGASTGELFF.

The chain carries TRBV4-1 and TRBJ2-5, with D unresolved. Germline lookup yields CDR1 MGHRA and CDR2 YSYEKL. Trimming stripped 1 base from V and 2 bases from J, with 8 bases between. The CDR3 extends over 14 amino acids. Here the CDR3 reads CASSQGDNQETQYF. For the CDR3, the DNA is TGCGCCAGCAGCCAAGGAGACAATCAAGAGACCCAGTACTTC.